These 6 T cell receptor beta chains originate from one sample sequenced in a study of blood T cell repertoires in COVID-19. Profiling relied on immunoSEQ multiplex PCR, and the TCRdb table lists in-frame clones only, not all of them. The table lists 95,000 to 150,000 clones, about 80% of them singletons. Material: peripheral blood. The receptors stem from a middle-aged man with active or convalescent COVID-19.

The rearrangement links TRBV5-1 to TRBJ1-1; a possible D gene is TRBD1 (6 bases). V gave up 4 bases and J gave up 0 bases, with 13 bases separating them. The CDR3 spans 15 residues. Looked up from germline, CDR1 is SGHRS and CDR2 is YFSETQ. CDR3 sequence reads: CASSPLGQMNTEAFF. Written as DNA, the CDR3 is TGCGCCAGCAGCCCCCTTGGACAGATGAACACTGAAGCTTTCTTT.

This chain joins TRBV2 and TRBJ1-1; D possibly corresponds to TRBD1 (5 bases). The CDR3 covers 12 residues. Germline V gene lookup returns CDR1 SNHLY and CDR2 FYNNEI. V was cut by 3 bases and J by 6 bases, with 8 bases left in between. This CDR3 is CASSEGGSEAFF. Here the CDR3 DNA reads TGTGCCAGCAGTGAGGGGGGTTCTGAAGCTTTCTTT.

V and J are TRBV25-1 and TRBJ1-2; TRBD1 might be the D (5 bases). V lost 6 bases and J lost 0, with 11 bases in between. The germline CDR1 and CDR2 sequences are MGHDK and SYGVNS. The CDR3 totals 14 residues. The DNA for the CDR3 is TGTGCCAGCAGGGAAGACAGAGCTAACTATGGCTACACCTTC. It codes for CASREDRANYGYTF.

The chain links TRBV2 to TRBJ1-3; D might be TRBD1 (5 bases). The germline V gene encodes CDR1 SNHLY and CDR2 FYNNEI. The V and J ends lost 10 bases and 4 bases respectively, with 17 bases between them. The CDR3 is made up of 14 amino acids. CDR3 region: CAISRGKDGNTIYF. Here the CDR3 DNA reads TGTGCCATCTCAAGGGGAAAAGACGGAAACACCATATATTTT.

This clone was seen a single time. The chain combines TRBV6-6 with TRBJ2-2, with a weak D call TRBD1 (8 bases). CDR1 MNHNY and CDR2 SVGAGI come from the germline V gene (reference sequence). This CDR3 region has 15 residues. The V gene lost 6 bases and the J gene lost 4 bases, with 15 bases spanning the gap. Here the CDR3 reads CASRSQGEGTGELFF. CDR3 nucleotide sequence: TGTGCCAGCAGATCACAGGGGGAGGGCACCGGGGAGCTGTTTTTT.

This clone was seen more than once but under ten times. The chain links TRBV28 to TRBJ1-2; 9 positions agree with TRBD1. This CDR3 is 13 amino acids long. With V trimmed by 2 bases and J by 7 bases, 2 bases remained unmatched. CDR1 MDHEN and CDR2 SYDVKM come from the germline V gene. The CDR3 here is CASSLVDRGGYTF. CDR3 nucleotides: TGTGCCAGCAGTTTAGTGGACAGGGGTGGCTACACCTTC.